This TCR beta chain appears in the sequencing data of a study of beta chain features in type 1 diabetes. TCRB transcripts that were expressed got sequenced, as all of the isolated RNA had been reverse transcribed. Naive, central memory and regulatory T cell samples produced a mean of approximately 4 million reads. The protocol was immunoSEQ multiplex PCR, while the TCRdb copy is restricted to in-frame clones and leaves out a portion. The sample lists about 260,000 clones; 24% were seen once. The CDR3 runs to 14 residues. Trimming removed 4 bases from V and 4 bases from J; junction bases left unmatched: 5. Germline lookup yields CDR1 SGHDT and CDR2 YYEEEE. Regarding this clone: Its antigen is not known.

Each of the CD4+ naive, central memory, regulatory and stem cell-like memory populations was sorted via CD45RO/CCR7/CD25/CD127/CD95/CD27. General study points: Insertions were fewer and deletions more numerous at VDJ junctions in type 1 diabetes patients. Researchers could not determine here whether HLA type influences TCRB rearrangement. Shorter TCRB CDR3s, moderately but significantly so, marked every one of the four CD4+ subsets in Type 1 diabetes patients.

The sample consisted of naive CD4+ T cells from blood. This rearrangement joins TRBV5-6 to TRBJ2-5; 9 bases are a match to TRBD1. This clonotype was obtained from a woman aged 25 to 39 with type 1 diabetes. This CDR3 is CASSRTGEGETQYF. The CDR3 DNA is TGTGCCAGCAGCAGGACAGGGGAGGGAGAGACCCAGTACTTC. Supplemented by reference TRBV5-6 and TRBJ2-5, the full variable domain reads DAGVTQSPTHLIKTRGQQVTLRCSPKSGHDTVSWYQQALGQGPQFIFQYYEEEERQRGNFPDRFSGHQFPNYSSELNVNALLLGDSALYLCASSRTGEGETQYFGPGTRLLVL.